Given below is one T cell receptor beta chain in context. The target antigen is unknown. These data originate in a study of beta chain features in type 1 diabetes. Points from the study as a whole: Reduced insertions and increased deletions marked VDJ junctions in type 1 diabetes patients. When Type 1 diabetes patients were examined, their TCRB CDR3s proved moderately but significantly shorter in all four CD4+ subsets. PCR could preferentially amplify shorter templates, alike in patients and controls.

Cell sorting via CD45RO/CCR7/CD25/CD127/CD95/CD27 was performed to obtain CD4+ naive, central memory, regulatory and stem cell-like memory cells. The CDR3 sequence is 14 residues long. Germline V lookup: CDR1 SGHNT, CDR2 YENEEA. The ends were cut back, 5 bases at V and 4 bases at J, with 13 bases in the middle. Sequenced material consisted of expressed TCRB transcripts (all of the isolated RNA was reverse transcribed). Some clones are missing from TCRdb's copy, which holds only in-frame ones; the method was immunoSEQ multiplex PCR. The table lists around 710,000 clones, 9.5% to 15% of them singletons.

This TCR came from a young man with type 1 diabetes. The rearrangement uses TRBV11-3 and TRBJ2-3; possibly TRBD1 for D (7 bases). The sample comprised naive CD4+ T cells from blood. The CDR3 bases are TGTGCCAGCAGCCCATCCAGGGGGGCAGATACGCAGTATTTT. It translates to CASSPSRGADTQYF. The full variable domain, with the rest looked up from reference TRBV11-3 and TRBJ2-3, is EAGVVQSPRYKIIEKKQPVAFWCNPISGHNTLYWYLQNLGQGPELLIRYENEEAVDDSQLPKDRFSAERLKGVDSTLKIQPAELGDSAVYLCASSPSRGADTQYFGPGTRLTVL.